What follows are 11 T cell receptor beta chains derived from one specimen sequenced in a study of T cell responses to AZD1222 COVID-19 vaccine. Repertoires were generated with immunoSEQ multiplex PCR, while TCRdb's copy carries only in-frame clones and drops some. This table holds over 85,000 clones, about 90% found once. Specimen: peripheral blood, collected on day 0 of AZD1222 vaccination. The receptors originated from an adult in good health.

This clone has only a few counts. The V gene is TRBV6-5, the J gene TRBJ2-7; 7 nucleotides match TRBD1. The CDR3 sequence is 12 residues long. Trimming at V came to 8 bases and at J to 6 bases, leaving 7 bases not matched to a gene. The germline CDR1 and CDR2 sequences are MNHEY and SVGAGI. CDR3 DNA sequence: TGTGCCAGCCGGGACAGAGAAATCGAGCAGTACTTC. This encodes CASRDREIEQYF.

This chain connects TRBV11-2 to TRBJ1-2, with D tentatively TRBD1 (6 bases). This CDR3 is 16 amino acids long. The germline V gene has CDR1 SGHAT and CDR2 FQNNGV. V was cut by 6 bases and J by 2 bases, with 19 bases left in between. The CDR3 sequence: CASSLQGPRTNYGYTF. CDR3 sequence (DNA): TGTGCCAGCAGTCTACAGGGTCCCAGAACCAACTATGGCTACACCTTC. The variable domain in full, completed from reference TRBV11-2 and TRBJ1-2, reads EAGVAQSPRYKIIEKRQSVAFWCNPISGHATLYWYQQILGQGPKLLIQFQNNGVVDDSQLPKDRFSAERLKGVDSTLKIQPAKLEDSAVYLCASSLQGPRTNYGYTFGSGTRLTVV.

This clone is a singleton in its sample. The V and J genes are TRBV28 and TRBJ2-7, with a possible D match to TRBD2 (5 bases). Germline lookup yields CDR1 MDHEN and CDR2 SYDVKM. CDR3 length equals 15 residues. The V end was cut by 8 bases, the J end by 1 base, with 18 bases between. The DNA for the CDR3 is TGTGCCAGCTCGGGTGGCCCAGCGGAATCCTACGAGCAGTACTTC. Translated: CASSGGPAESYEQYF.

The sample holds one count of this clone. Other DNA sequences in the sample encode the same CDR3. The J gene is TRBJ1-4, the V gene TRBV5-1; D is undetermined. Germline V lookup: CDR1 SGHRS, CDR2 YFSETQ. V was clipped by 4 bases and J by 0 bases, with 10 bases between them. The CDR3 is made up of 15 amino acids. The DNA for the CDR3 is TGCGCCAGCAGCCTGGGTCCTGCAACTAATGAAAAACTGTTTTTT. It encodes CASSLGPATNEKLFF. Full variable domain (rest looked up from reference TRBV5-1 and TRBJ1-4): KAGVTQTPRYLIKTRGQQVTLSCSPISGHRSVSWYQQTPGQGLQFLFEYFSETQRNKGNFPGRFSGRQFSNSRSEMNVSTLELGDSALYLCASSLGPATNEKLFFGSGTQLSVL.

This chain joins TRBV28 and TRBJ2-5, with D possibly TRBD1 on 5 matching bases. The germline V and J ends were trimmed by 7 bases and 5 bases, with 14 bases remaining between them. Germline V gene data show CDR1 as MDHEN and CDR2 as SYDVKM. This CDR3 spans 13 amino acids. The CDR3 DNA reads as TGTGCCAGCACCCTACAGGCCACGGAGACCCAGTACTTC. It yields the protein CASTLQATETQYF.

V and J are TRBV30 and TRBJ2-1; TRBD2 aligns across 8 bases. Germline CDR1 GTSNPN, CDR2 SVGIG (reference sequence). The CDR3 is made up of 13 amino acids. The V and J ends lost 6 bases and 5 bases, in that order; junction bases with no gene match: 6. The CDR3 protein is CACRTSTHNEQFF. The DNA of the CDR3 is TGTGCCTGTCGGACTAGCACCCACAATGAGCAGTTCTTC.

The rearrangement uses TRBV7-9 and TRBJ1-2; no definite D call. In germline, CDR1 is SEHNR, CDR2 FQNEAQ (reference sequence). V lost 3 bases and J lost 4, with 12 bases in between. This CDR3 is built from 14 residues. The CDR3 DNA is TGTGCCAGCAGCTTGGTGGTAGGCGGCTATGGCTACACCTTC. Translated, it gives CASSLVVGGYGYTF.

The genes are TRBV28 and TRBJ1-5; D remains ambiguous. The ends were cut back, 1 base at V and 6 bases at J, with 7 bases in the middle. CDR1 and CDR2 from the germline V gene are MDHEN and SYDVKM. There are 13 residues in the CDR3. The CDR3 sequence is CASSLSGGQPQHF. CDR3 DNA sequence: TGTGCCAGCAGTTTATCAGGAGGTCAGCCCCAGCATTTT.

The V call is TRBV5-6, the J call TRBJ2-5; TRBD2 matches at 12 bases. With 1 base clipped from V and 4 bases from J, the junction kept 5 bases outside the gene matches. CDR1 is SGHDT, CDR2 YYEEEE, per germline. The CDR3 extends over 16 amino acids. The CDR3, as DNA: TGTGCCAGCAGCTTGATCCTAGCGGGGGGGCTAGAGACCCAGTACTTC. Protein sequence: CASSLILAGGLETQYF.

CDR3 residues: CASTAGSYEQYF. The CDR3 bases are TGTGCCAGCACCGCGGGTTCCTACGAGCAGTACTTC. V is TRBV7-9 and J is TRBJ2-7; perhaps TRBD2 as D (5 bases). CDR1 SEHNR and CDR2 FQNEAQ come from the germline V gene (reference sequence). V was cut by 7 bases and J by 1 base, with 8 bases left in between. The CDR3 totals 12 residues.

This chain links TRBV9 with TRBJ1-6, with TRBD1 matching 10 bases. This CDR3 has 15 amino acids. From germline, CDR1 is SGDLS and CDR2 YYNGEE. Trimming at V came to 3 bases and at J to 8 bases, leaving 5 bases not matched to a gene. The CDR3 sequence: CASSGRGTGDSPLHF. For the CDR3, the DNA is TGTGCCAGCAGCGGCCGAGGGACAGGGGATTCACCCCTCCACTTT. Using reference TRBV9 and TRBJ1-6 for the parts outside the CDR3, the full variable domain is DSGVTQTPKHLITATGQRVTLRCSPRSGDLSVYWYQQSLDQGLQFLIQYYNGEERAKGNILERFSAQQFPDLHSELNLSSLELGDSALYFCASSGRGTGDSPLHFGNGTRLTVT.